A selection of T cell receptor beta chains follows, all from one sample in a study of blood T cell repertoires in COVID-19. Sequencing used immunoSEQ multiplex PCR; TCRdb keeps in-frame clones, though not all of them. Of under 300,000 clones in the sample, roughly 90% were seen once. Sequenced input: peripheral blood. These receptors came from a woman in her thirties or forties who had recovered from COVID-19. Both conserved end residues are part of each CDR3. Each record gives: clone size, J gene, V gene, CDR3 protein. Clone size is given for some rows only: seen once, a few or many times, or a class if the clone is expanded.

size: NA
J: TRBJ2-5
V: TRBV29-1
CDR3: CSVVQTIQETQYF

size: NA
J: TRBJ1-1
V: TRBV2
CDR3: CASSFSPRSEAFF

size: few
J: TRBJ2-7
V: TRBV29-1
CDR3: CSVEESQVKGSPQYF

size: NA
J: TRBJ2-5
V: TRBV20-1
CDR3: CSASRQEGHLVETQYF

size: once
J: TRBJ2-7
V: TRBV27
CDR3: CASSTTGDEQYF

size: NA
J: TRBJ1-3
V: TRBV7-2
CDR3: CASSSLTLSPSSGNTIYF

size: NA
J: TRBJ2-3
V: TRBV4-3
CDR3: CASSQDFAGDTQYF

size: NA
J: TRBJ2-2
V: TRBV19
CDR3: CASSILVNTGELFF

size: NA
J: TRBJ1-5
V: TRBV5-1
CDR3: CASRSRGGHPTNQPQHF

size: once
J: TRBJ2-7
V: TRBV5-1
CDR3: CASSLATGGAGYEQYF

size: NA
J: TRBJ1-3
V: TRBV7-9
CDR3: CASRPQGYGNTIYF

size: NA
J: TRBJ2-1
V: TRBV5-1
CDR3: CASSPSGNSYNEQFF

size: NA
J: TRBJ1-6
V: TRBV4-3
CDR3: CASSPGISSYNSPLHF

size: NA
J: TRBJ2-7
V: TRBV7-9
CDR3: CASSLADRVGEQYF

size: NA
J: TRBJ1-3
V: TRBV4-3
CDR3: CASSPLVGGSAGNTIYF

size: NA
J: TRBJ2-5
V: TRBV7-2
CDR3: CASSLVSRTSGSPYF

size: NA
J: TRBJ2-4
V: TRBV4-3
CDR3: CASSKNRDGVAKNIQYF

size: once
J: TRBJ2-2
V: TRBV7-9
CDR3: CASSLANGGYGASGMLFF

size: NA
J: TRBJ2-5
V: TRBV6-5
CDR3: CASSRLTSGQETQYF

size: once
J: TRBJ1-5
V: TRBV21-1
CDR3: CASSRRQVSNQPQHF

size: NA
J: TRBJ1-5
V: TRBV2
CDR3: CASSSDRFNQPQHF

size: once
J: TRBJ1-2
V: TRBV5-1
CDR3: CASSIGQGAHGYTF

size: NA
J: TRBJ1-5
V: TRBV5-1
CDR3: CASTLTGDRGQPQHF

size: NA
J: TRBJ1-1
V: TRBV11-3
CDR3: CASSLGRDRGAEAFF

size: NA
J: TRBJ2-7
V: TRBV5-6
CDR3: CASSPDRSSYEQYF

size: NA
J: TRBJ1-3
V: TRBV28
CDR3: CASSWGVRLDTIYF

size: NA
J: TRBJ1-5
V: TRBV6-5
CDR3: CASRRGRGLQPQHF

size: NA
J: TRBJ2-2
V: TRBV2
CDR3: CASSETSSGELFF

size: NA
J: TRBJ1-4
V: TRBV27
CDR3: CASSPEGQGETEKLFF

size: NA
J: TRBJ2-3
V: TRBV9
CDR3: CASSPRTGGTDTQYF

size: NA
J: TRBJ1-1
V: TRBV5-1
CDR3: CASKLRAGEGTEAFF

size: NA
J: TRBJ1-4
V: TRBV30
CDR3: CAWSGMGAVNEKLFF

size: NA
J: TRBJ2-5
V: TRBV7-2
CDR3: CASSLSPSGGQETQYF

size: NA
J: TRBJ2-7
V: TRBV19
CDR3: CASSSPGDLDYEQYF

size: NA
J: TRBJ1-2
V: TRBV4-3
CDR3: CASSQVGSPTGYTF

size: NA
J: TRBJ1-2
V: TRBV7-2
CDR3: CASSPALTGGVGYTF

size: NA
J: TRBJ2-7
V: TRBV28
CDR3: CASSAPLAGGSYEQYF

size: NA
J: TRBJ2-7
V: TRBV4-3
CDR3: CASSQSITSGRSYEQYF

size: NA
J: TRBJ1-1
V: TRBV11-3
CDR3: CASSLSEEAFF

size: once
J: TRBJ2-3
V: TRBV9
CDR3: CASSVGGLAGGTDTQYF

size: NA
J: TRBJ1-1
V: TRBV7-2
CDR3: CASSLAPGQGAEAFF

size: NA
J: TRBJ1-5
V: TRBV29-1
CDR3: CSVYRQDSNQPQHF